The clone carrying this TCR beta chain was seen ten or more times. This sample is part of a study of regulatory T cells in long-lasting Graves disease. With 2 bases removed from V and 3 bases from J, the gap between germline ends came to 28 bases. The CDR3 runs 20 residues. Stated time point: newly diagnosed GD, antithyroid drugs for less than 3 months. The TCR library was prepared using RNA isolated from PBMCs. Arm-PCR of CDR3 regions and iRepertoire HTBI primers were used to build TCR beta libraries. Via MiXCR, TCRdb re-called the multiplex PCR reads, giving one row per CDR3 protein. This sample has roughly 500,000 distinct CDR3 sequences, with about 13% found just once. These data also formed part of another study, on T cells in Graves' hyperthyroidism and ophthalmopathy. From that second work: The diagnoses drew upon clinical symptoms, serum thyroxine and TRAb, thyroid ultrasound and orbital computed tomography. Expanded thyroid clonotypes (above 0.001) were mostly also found in blood.

The V gene is TRBV12-3 or TRBV12-4, the J gene TRBJ1-2; possibly TRBD1 for D (5 bases). The TCR was taken from a young man with Graves disease. The material was peripheral blood mononuclear cells (PBMCs), obtained at new diagnosis, from a patient treated with antithyroid drugs. CDR3 DNA: TGTGCCAGCAGTTTAATAGGGGCGGCCGATCGGGGCAAACGGGACTATGGCTACACCTTC. Translation: CASSLIGAADRGKRDYGYTF.